The rows below give T cell receptor beta chains drawn from one sample of a study of vaccination and CD4 T cells after COVID-19. These receptors' antigens are unknown. TCRdb fed the PCR reads into MiXCR, producing one record per CDR3 protein. The table lists approximately 16,000 distinct CDR3 sequences, roughly 59% of them singletons. The sequencing input was CD4+ T cells from blood, cultured in vitro. These receptors all stem from a human donor who had recovered from COVID-19. Each CDR3 is given with its conserved first and last residue. Fields, in order: CDR3 DNA, CDR3 protein, D gene, J gene, clone size, V gene. The D gene is left open where the match is weak. Part of the rows lack a size; the others show once, few, many or a class for expanded clones.

TGTGCCAGCAGCCGATCAGGTTCTGGAAACACCATATATTTT	CASSRSGSGNTIYF	NA	TRBJ1-3	few	TRBV6-1
TGTGCCAGCAGTTCCTCCGGGACTACTCACTACGAGCAGTACTTC	CASSSSGTTHYEQYF	TRBD2	TRBJ2-7	NA	TRBV28
TGCAGTGCCCACCCCCCGGGGAACTATGGCTACACCTTC	CSAHPPGNYGYTF	NA	TRBJ1-2	few	TRBV20-1
TGTGCCAGCAGGCCCGGACAGATGAACACTGAAGCTTTCTTT	CASRPGQMNTEAFF	NA	TRBJ1-1	NA	TRBV7-2
TGTGCCAGCAGTTACTTAGGGGACTATGGCTACACCTTC	CASSYLGDYGYTF	NA	TRBJ1-2	NA	TRBV6-5
TGCAGTGCCCGTGACGCCCTGGGCTATGGCTACACCTTC	CSARDALGYGYTF	NA	TRBJ1-2	NA	TRBV20-1
TGTGCCAGCAGTTTAATGACAGGGAACAACTATGGCTACACCTTC	CASSLMTGNNYGYTF	TRBD1	TRBJ1-2	NA	TRBV27
TGCAGTGCTAGAGATGTAGGACGATATCAGCCCCAGCATTTT	CSARDVGRYQPQHF	NA	TRBJ1-5	NA	TRBV20-1
TGTGCCACCCAGGACAGTCCCACAGATACGCAGTATTTT	CATQDSPTDTQYF	NA	TRBJ2-3	few	TRBV6-1
TGCGCCAGCAGCATCGGACAGGGCAGCGGCTACACCTTC	CASSIGQGSGYTF	TRBD1	TRBJ1-2	NA	TRBV5-1
TGTGCCAGCAGCTTGGTGGGGGGTTCTGGCTACACCTTC	CASSLVGGSGYTF	NA	TRBJ1-2	few	TRBV7-6
TGTGCCACCAGCAGAGATCCTAGCGGGAGATACGAGCAGTACTTC	CATSRDPSGRYEQYF	TRBD2	TRBJ2-7	NA	TRBV15
TGTGCCAGCAGCTTAGGCTCCGGGAGTCTGTATGGCTACACCTTC	CASSLGSGSLYGYTF	NA	TRBJ1-2	NA	TRBV7-2
TGTGCCAGCCCGACGGGGTGGACTGAAGCTTTCTTT	CASPTGWTEAFF	NA	TRBJ1-1	once	TRBV6-4
TGCAGTGCTACAGGTACTAGCTCCTACGAGCAGTACTTC	CSATGTSSYEQYF	NA	TRBJ2-7	NA	TRBV20-1
TGTGCCAGCAGCTCTGGTGGGGCAGGGCTCATAACCACCGGGGAGCTGTTTTTT	CASSSGGAGLITTGELFF	NA	TRBJ2-2	NA	TRBV28
TGTGCCTGGAGTGCCTTGTCGGGGATAATCCAAGAGACCCAGTACTTC	CAWSALSGIIQETQYF	NA	TRBJ2-5	NA	TRBV30